Each of the 8 T cell receptor beta chains below was sequenced from the same sample in a study of long-term antiretroviral therapy in people with HIV. The run of the v3.0 immunoSEQ assay was at survey level. This table comes from immunoSEQ multiplex PCR, and its TCRdb copy is limited to in-frame clones, with some not included. The data contain tens of thousands of clones, roughly 87% of them singletons. The sequences come from unsorted PBMCs, collected 0.4 years after starting antiretroviral therapy. The receptors stem from a man between 45 and 60 years old with HIV.

V and J are TRBV5-6 and TRBJ2-1, with 7 bases matching TRBD2. The V and J ends lost 4 bases and 2 bases, in that order; junction bases with no gene match: 3. The CDR3 consists of 14 residues. The germline gives CDR1 SGHDT, CDR2 YYEEEE. For the CDR3, the DNA is TGTGCCAGCAGCGGGACTACCACCTACAATGAGCAGTTCTTC. Protein: CASSGTTTYNEQFF.

The chain uses TRBV4-3 and TRBJ2-5; 9 positions match TRBD2. The J segment lost 4 bases and the V segment lost 4 bases, leaving 19 bases of the junction unmatched. There are 19 residues in the CDR3. Germline CDR1 is LGHNA and CDR2 is YSLEER. DNA of the CDR3: TGCGCCAGCAGCCGAAAGATGGGGGCTAGCGGGGATTCAAGAGAGACCCAGTACTTC. Protein product: CASSRKMGASGDSRETQYF.

The chain has TRBV15 and TRBJ2-7; D is unresolved. CDR1 and CDR2 from the germline V gene are LNHNV and YYDKDF (reference sequence). V lost 3 bases and J 0 bases, leaving 3 bases between the germline ends. This CDR3 contains 12 residues. The CDR3 DNA sequence: TGTGCCACCAGCAGGGACTCCTACGAGCAGTACTTC. It yields the protein CATSRDSYEQYF.

The chain is built from TRBV4-3 and TRBJ2-7, with 9 bases matching TRBD1. Germline-derived CDR1 and CDR2 are LGHNA and YSLEER. Trimming removed 4 bases from V and 6 bases from J; junction bases left unmatched: 10. CDR3 size: 15 residues. In DNA, the CDR3 is TGCGCCAGCAGCCCTCCTCCCGGGACAGGGTGCGAGCAGTACTTC. The encoded protein is CASSPPPGTGCEQYF.

Turning to this clone: Relative to the germline gene, one junction end is altered; a read error may explain this. The V call is TRBV6-5, the J call TRBJ1-1; no clear D. The CDR3 is 12 amino acids. Germline V gives CDR1 MNHEY, CDR2 SVGAGI. The CDR3 here is CAGSYTGTEAFF. The CDR3 DNA sequence: TGTGCCGGCAGTTACACCGGGACTGAAGCTTTCTTT.

This chain connects TRBV28 to TRBJ1-1; D call uncertain. CDR1 is MDHEN and CDR2 is SYDVKM in the germline V gene. Trimming stripped 6 bases from V and 0 bases from J, with 23 bases between. The CDR3 sequence is 18 residues long. This CDR3 is CASSPNGRVTIMNTEAFF. The CDR3 DNA follows: TGTGCCAGCAGCCCCAACGGCCGCGTAACCATAATGAACACTGAAGCTTTCTTT.

The CDR3 protein is CASSFGPNNYGYTF. The CDR3 DNA reads as TGTGCCAGCAGCTTTGGACCAAATAACTATGGCTACACCTTC. The chain links TRBV5-6 to TRBJ1-2; D is undetermined. V was shortened by 2 bases and J by 1 base, with 9 bases between the two germline ends. The V gene's germline CDR1 is SGHDT and CDR2 YYEEEE. The CDR3 covers 14 residues. Variable domain in full (rest from reference TRBV5-6 and TRBJ1-2): DAGVTQSPTHLIKTRGQQVTLRCSPKSGHDTVSWYQQALGQGPQFIFQYYEEEERQRGNFPDRFSGHQFPNYSSELNVNALLLGDSALYLCASSFGPNNYGYTFGSGTRLTVV.

In DNA, the CDR3 is TGTGCCAGCAGGAGAGCGGGGGGGCCTTACAATGAGCAGTTCTTC. Translation gives CASRRAGGPYNEQFF. V and J are TRBV28 and TRBJ2-1; 10 bases fit TRBD2. CDR3 length: 15 amino acids. Germline CDR1 MDHEN, CDR2 SYDVKM. Germline trimming cut 6 bases from V and 4 bases from J; bases unmatched to any gene: 6.